This T cell receptor beta chain comes out of a study of blood T cell repertoires in COVID-19. Study-wide background: Material from acute and convalescent COVID-19 was sourced from the United States, Italy and Spain. T cells, B-cell-depleted T cells, or PBMCs provided the cDNA or gDNA that served as material.

Original handling: Using reference gene primer amplification, nucleated cell counts were estimated. Sequencing used immunoSEQ multiplex PCR; TCRdb keeps in-frame clones, though not all of them. The DNA was the basis for D and trimming; V, J and clone size are from that table. The sample lists about 150,000 clones, about 87% occurring once. V shed 3 bases and J shed 7 bases, with 11 bases lying between them. This CDR3 has 13 amino acids. Germline CDR1 is SGHTA and CDR2 is FQGNSA. Sequenced: peripheral blood. The TCR sequence derives from a human donor in a cohort sampled during active COVID-19. V usage is TRBV7-2 and J usage is TRBJ2-3, with D tentatively TRBD1 (6 bases). CDR3 bases: TGTGCCAGCAGCTTTGGGCAGGGGAATACGCAGTATTTT. It translates to CASSFGQGNTQYF.